Below, 26 T cell receptor beta chains from the same sample are listed, as sequenced in a study of blood T cell repertoires in COVID-19. The protocol was immunoSEQ multiplex PCR, while the TCRdb copy is restricted to in-frame clones and leaves out a portion. The sample yields approximately 68,000 clones, 85% to 90% seen once. The sequenced sample consisted of peripheral blood. The receptors were gathered from a man in his sixties or seventies with active or convalescent COVID-19.

J is TRBJ1-1 and V is TRBV12-3 or TRBV12-4, with a weak D call TRBD1 (6 bases). The CDR3 spans 13 residues. V lost 2 bases to trimming and J lost 5 bases, with 9 bases between them. The CDR3 is CASSLRGGTEAFF. The DNA for the CDR3 is TGTGCCAGCAGTTTAAGGGGGGGAACTGAAGCTTTCTTT.

The rearrangement links TRBV6-5 to TRBJ1-2, with 8 bases aligning to TRBD1. There are 13 residues in the CDR3. The J segment lost 4 bases and the V segment lost 11 bases, leaving 9 bases of the junction unmatched. Germline CDR1 and CDR2: MNHEY and SVGAGI. CDR3 DNA: TGTGCCGCCGCCCCTACAGGGGGCTATGGCTACACCTTC. This sequence encodes CAAAPTGGYGYTF.

V gene TRBV18 combines with J gene TRBJ1-2; 10 bases match TRBD1. V lost 3 bases and J lost 9; bases outside the gene matches: 7. CDR1 is KGHSH, CDR2 LQKENI, per germline. This CDR3 has 14 residues. The CDR3 here is CASSPGQGSLSYTF. The CDR3 bases are TGTGCCAGCTCACCGGGACAGGGGAGCCTCAGCTACACCTTC.

The chain has TRBV6-5 and TRBJ2-1; unclear D gene. The CDR3 sequence is 15 residues long. The V end was cut by 6 bases, the J end by 0 bases, with 12 bases between. Germline lookup yields CDR1 MNHEY and CDR2 SVGAGI. CDR3 protein: CASRVLGSSYNEQFF. Here the CDR3 DNA reads TGTGCCAGCAGGGTTCTGGGCAGCTCCTACAATGAGCAGTTCTTC.

J is TRBJ1-6 and V is TRBV13; possible D gene TRBD1, 5 bases. Trimming pared 3 bases from V and 9 bases from J, leaving 18 bases between. CDR3 size: 16 residues. Looked up from germline, CDR1 is PRHDT and CDR2 is FYEKMQ (reference sequence). In nucleotides, the CDR3 is TGTGCCAGCAGCTTTTTTAGCAGGGTGAACGCTTCACCCCTCCACTTT. This sequence encodes CASSFFSRVNASPLHF.

This clone came up once. The V call is TRBV5-1, the J call TRBJ2-4; 9 bases line up with TRBD2. CDR1 is SGHRS, CDR2 YFSETQ, per germline. The CDR3 loop spans 13 amino acids. The J segment lost 13 bases and the V segment lost 0 bases, leaving 5 bases of the junction unmatched. CDR3: CASSLAGTSNQYF. The DNA for the CDR3 is TGCGCCAGCAGCTTGGCCGGGACTAGCAACCAGTACTTC.

The chain joins TRBV5-6 to TRBJ2-5; TRBD2 matches 8 bases. Germline CDR1 SGHDT, CDR2 YYEEEE. CDR3 length: 14 amino acids. V lost 3 bases to trimming and J lost 5 bases; unmatched junction nucleotides: 6. The CDR3 is CASSSTSDGETQYF. The CDR3 DNA sequence: TGTGCCAGCAGCTCGACTAGCGATGGTGAGACCCAGTACTTC.

CDR3 nucleotide sequence: TGTGCCAGCAGCTTCGGACAGGGTAACACTGAAGCTTTCTTT. This codes for CASSFGQGNTEAFF. This rearrangement joins TRBV7-9 to TRBJ1-1; 8 bases are a match to TRBD1. CDR1 is SEHNR, CDR2 FQNEAQ, per germline (reference sequence). V was pared by 3 bases and J by 2 bases, with 2 bases of the junction left unmatched. CDR3 length equals 14 residues.

Here the CDR3 reads CASSVGWGGPADTEAFF. The CDR3 nucleotides are TGTGCCAGCAGCGTAGGCTGGGGAGGCCCCGCGGACACTGAAGCTTTCTTT. The chain is built from TRBV9 and TRBJ1-1, with D uncertain. The length of the CDR3 is 17 residues. CDR1 and CDR2 from the germline V gene are SGDLS and YYNGEE. The germline V and J ends were trimmed by 0 bases and 3 bases, with 18 bases remaining between them. Looking up the rest from reference TRBV9 and TRBJ1-1 gives the full variable domain: DSGVTQTPKHLITATGQRVTLRCSPRSGDLSVYWYQQSLDQGLQFLIQYYNGEERAKGNILERFSAQQFPDLHSELNLSSLELGDSALYFCASSVGWGGPADTEAFFGQGTRLTVV.

The rearrangement links TRBV28 to TRBJ1-2, with D tentatively TRBD1 (5 bases). CDR3 length: 14 residues. With 5 bases removed from V and 7 bases from J, the gap between germline ends came to 17 bases. Germline V gene data show CDR1 as MDHEN and CDR2 as SYDVKM. The CDR3 region is CASSPTWTGGGYTF. CDR3 in DNA: TGTGCCAGCAGTCCAACCTGGACGGGGGGTGGCTACACCTTC.

This clone was seen a handful of times. The chain couples TRBV5-1 to TRBJ1-1; D unclear. Trimming removed 0 bases at V and 3 bases at J, with 3 bases between. From germline, CDR1 is SGHRS and CDR2 YFSETQ. The CDR3 length is 12 residues. The DNA of the CDR3 is TGCGCCAGCAGCTTGGTCGACACTGAAGCTTTCTTT. Amino acids: CASSLVDTEAFF. Full variable domain (remainder filled in from reference TRBV5-1 and TRBJ1-1): KAGVTQTPRYLIKTRGQQVTLSCSPISGHRSVSWYQQTPGQGLQFLFEYFSETQRNKGNFPGRFSGRQFSNSRSEMNVSTLELGDSALYLCASSLVDTEAFFGQGTRLTVV.

The chain uses TRBV18 and TRBJ2-7; 7 bases fit TRBD2. V lost 4 bases and J lost 0; bases outside the gene matches: 9. The germline V gene encodes CDR1 KGHSH and CDR2 LQKENI. The CDR3 is made up of 16 amino acids. The CDR3 DNA reads as TGTGCCAGCTCACGTTCCCTAGCGGAACCCTCCTACGAGCAGTACTTC. Translating gives CASSRSLAEPSYEQYF.

The gene calls are TRBV9 and TRBJ2-3; TRBD2 matches 10 bases. Germline CDR1 SGDLS, CDR2 YYNGEE. The CDR3 has 16 amino acids. V lost 3 bases, J lost 6 bases, and 10 bases stayed unmatched. CDR3 in amino acids: CASSARASGSQDTQYF. CDR3 DNA: TGTGCCAGCAGCGCCAGAGCTAGCGGGAGTCAGGATACGCAGTATTTT.

The V and J genes are TRBV28 and TRBJ1-2; TRBD1 is a possible D gene (5 bases). This CDR3 spans 17 amino acids. CDR1 and CDR2 (germline): MDHEN, SYDVKM. The V and J ends lost 2 bases and 2 bases respectively, with 18 bases between them. The CDR3 nucleotides read TGTGCCAGCAGTTTACCAGGGATTATTCTGAAAAACTATGGCTACACCTTC. This translates into CASSLPGIILKNYGYTF.

V is TRBV2 and J is TRBJ1-1; D is possibly TRBD1 (5 bases). The CDR3 length is 13 residues. The V end was cut by 8 bases, the J end by 6 bases, with 16 bases between. Germline CDR1 is SNHLY and CDR2 is FYNNEI. CDR3 sequence: CASSSPGYPEAFF. The CDR3 nucleotides are TGTGCCAGCTCCTCCCCAGGGTACCCTGAAGCTTTCTTT. The full variable domain, rest sourced from reference TRBV2 and TRBJ1-1, is EPEVTQTPSHQVTQMGQEVILRCVPISNHLYFYWYRQILGQKVEFLVSFYNNEISEKSEIFDDQFSVERPDGSNFTLKIRSTKLEDSAMYFCASSSPGYPEAFFGQGTRLTVV.

This clone was recorded once. The chain recombines TRBV9 with TRBJ2-3, with 7 bases aligning to TRBD1. Germline V gene lookup returns CDR1 SGDLS and CDR2 YYNGEE. The CDR3 runs 14 residues. The V gene end was trimmed by 1 base and the J gene end by 2 bases; junction bases not matched to a gene: 1. The chain's CDR3 is CASSVQGVTDTQYF. The CDR3 DNA follows: TGTGCCAGCAGCGTACAGGGGGTCACAGATACGCAGTATTTT.

The CDR3 coding sequence is TGCGCCAGCAGCTTGTCACAAGAGACCCAGTACTTC. Translation: CASSLSQETQYF. The rearrangement uses TRBV5-1 and TRBJ2-5; no definite D call. From germline, CDR1 is SGHRS and CDR2 YFSETQ. Trimming removed 1 base at V and 2 bases at J, with 3 bases between. This CDR3 is built from 12 residues.

The chain joins TRBV5-6 to TRBJ1-4; 10 bases are shared with TRBD1. V lost 4 bases, J lost 8 bases, and 8 bases stayed unmatched. The CDR3 spans 15 residues. The germline V gene has CDR1 SGHDT and CDR2 YYEEEE. The CDR3 sequence is CASSGATGGLEKLFF. The CDR3 DNA reads TGTGCCAGCAGCGGTGCGACAGGGGGCTTGGAAAAACTGTTTTTT. Based on the CDR3 plus reference TRBV5-6 and TRBJ1-4, the full variable domain is DAGVTQSPTHLIKTRGQQVTLRCSPKSGHDTVSWYQQALGQGPQFIFQYYEEEERQRGNFPDRFSGHQFPNYSSELNVNALLLGDSALYLCASSGATGGLEKLFFGSGTQLSVL.

The count of this clone is one. The chain combines TRBV30 with TRBJ2-5; possible D gene TRBD1, 5 bases. CDR3 size: 11 residues. Per the germline V gene, CDR1 is GTSNPN and CDR2 is SVGIG (reference sequence). Trimming pared 6 bases from V and 1 base from J, leaving 6 bases between. CDR3 residues: CACQGQETQYF. For the CDR3, the DNA is TGTGCCTGCCAGGGCCAAGAGACCCAGTACTTC.

In this sample, this clone turned up once. This chain joins TRBV5-4 and TRBJ2-5; 9 bases agree with TRBD2. The CDR3 contains 16 residues. Germline CDR1 SGHNT, CDR2 YYREEE (reference sequence). V was pared by 4 bases and J by 5 bases, with 12 bases of the junction left unmatched. The chain's CDR3 is CASSEGAGGPGETQYF. CDR3 DNA: TGTGCCAGCAGCGAGGGAGCGGGAGGACCGGGGGAGACCCAGTACTTC.

The CDR3 sequence is CASSYLPVQGRDTEAFF. CDR3 coding DNA: TGTGCCAGCAGTTACTTACCTGTCCAGGGGAGGGACACTGAAGCTTTCTTT. The chain recombines TRBV6-2 or TRBV6-3 with TRBJ1-1; D perhaps matches TRBD1 (6 bases). Germline V gene data show CDR1 as MNHEY and CDR2 as SVGEGT. The CDR3 runs 17 residues. Between the trimmed V and J ends, which lost 1 base and 3 bases, there was a span of 18 bases.

V is TRBV15 and J is TRBJ1-4; D is perhaps TRBD1 (6 bases). CDR3 length equals 14 residues. Trimming removed 1 base at V and 6 bases at J, with 9 bases between. Germline CDR1 reads LNHNV; CDR2 reads YYDKDF (reference sequence). For the CDR3, the DNA is TGTGCCACCAGCAGAGCTGGGGGCTATGAAAAACTGTTTTTT. It translates to CATSRAGGYEKLFF. The whole variable domain, filled in from reference TRBV15 and TRBJ1-4, reads DAMVIQNPRYQVTQFGKPVTLSCSQTLNHNVMYWYQQKSSQAPKLLFHYYDKDFNNEADTPDNFQSRRPNTSFCFLDIRSPGLGDTAMYLCATSRAGGYEKLFFGSGTQLSVL.

This chain joins TRBV5-1 and TRBJ2-2; 13 bases line up with TRBD2. This CDR3 contains 15 residues. With 4 bases clipped from V and 6 bases from J, the junction kept 3 bases outside the gene matches. Germline loops: CDR1 SGHRS, CDR2 YFSETQ. The CDR3 DNA reads as TGCGCCAGCAGCCTAACTAGCGGGAGGGCCGGGGAGCTGTTTTTT. Translating it yields CASSLTSGRAGELFF.

The rearrangement uses TRBV6-2 or TRBV6-3 and TRBJ1-6, with 10 bases fitting TRBD1. With 0 bases clipped from V and 8 bases from J, the junction kept 4 bases outside the gene matches. Germline-derived CDR1 and CDR2 are MNHEY and SVGEGT. The CDR3 spans 16 residues. CDR3 in amino acids: CASSYSGQGGDSPLHF. CDR3 nucleotides: TGTGCCAGCAGTTACTCCGGACAGGGGGGAGATTCACCCCTCCACTTT.

Notes on this clone: The same CDR3 is also encoded by other DNA sequences in this sample. CDR3 protein: CASSLWTGAGNTIYF. The CDR3, as DNA: TGTGCCAGCAGCTTATGGACAGGGGCTGGAAACACCATATATTTT. The chain combines TRBV7-9 with TRBJ1-3; 9 bases align to TRBD1. J was trimmed by 2 bases and V by 2 bases; bases with no gene match: 1. This CDR3 has 15 residues. CDR1 SEHNR and CDR2 FQNEAQ come from the germline V gene (reference sequence).

This clone turned up a few times. J is TRBJ1-1 and V is TRBV11-2, with TRBD1 identical over 9 bases. The CDR3 sequence is 15 residues long. The V gene's germline CDR1 is SGHAT and CDR2 FQNNGV. V trimming: 5 bases; J trimming: 6 bases; junction bases outside the gene matches: 10. CDR3 DNA sequence: TGTGCCAGCAGCGATAAACGTCGGGACAGGGCTGAAGCTTTCTTT. This gives the protein CASSDKRRDRAEAFF. The full variable domain, in which reference TRBV11-2 and TRBJ1-1 provide the parts outside the CDR3, is EAGVAQSPRYKIIEKRQSVAFWCNPISGHATLYWYQQILGQGPKLLIQFQNNGVVDDSQLPKDRFSAERLKGVDSTLKIQPAKLEDSAVYLCASSDKRRDRAEAFFGQGTRLTVV.